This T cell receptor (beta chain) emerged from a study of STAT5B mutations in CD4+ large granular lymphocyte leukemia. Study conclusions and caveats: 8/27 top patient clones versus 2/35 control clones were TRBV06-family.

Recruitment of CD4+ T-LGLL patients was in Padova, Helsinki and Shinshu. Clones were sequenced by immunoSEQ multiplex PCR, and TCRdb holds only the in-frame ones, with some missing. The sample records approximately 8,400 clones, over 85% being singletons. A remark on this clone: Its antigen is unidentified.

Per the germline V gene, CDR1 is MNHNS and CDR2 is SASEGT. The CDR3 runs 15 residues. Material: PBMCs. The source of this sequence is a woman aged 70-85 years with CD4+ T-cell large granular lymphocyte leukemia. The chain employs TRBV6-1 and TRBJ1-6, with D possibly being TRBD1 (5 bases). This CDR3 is CATREADSYNSPLHF. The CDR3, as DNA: TGTGCAACCAGGGAGGCAGACTCATATAATTCACCCCTCCACTTT.